These 6 T cell receptor beta chains came from one sample sequenced in a study of T cells in Graves' hyperthyroidism and ophthalmopathy. There were TCR beta CDR3 regions amplified from RNA transcripts. A first-round RT-PCR of the TCR CDR3 used the HTBI primer set. From the multiplex PCR reads, TCRdb called clonotypes with MiXCR, one entry per CDR3 protein. The sample shows about 160,000 distinct CDR3 sequences, just under 9.5% of them seen only once. Sequencing was done on a sample of blood. These receptors all stem from a woman younger than 30 with Graves' hyperthyroidism that later progressed to Graves' ophthalmopathy.

This clonotype was seen many times. The chain is built from TRBV3-1 and TRBJ2-1; tentatively, D is TRBD1 or TRBD2 (6 bases each). Germline-derived CDR1 and CDR2 are LGHDT and YNNKEL (reference sequence). V lost 1 base and J 9 bases, leaving 16 bases between the germline ends. The length of the CDR3 is 15 residues. CDR3 sequence: CASSQVSGGRGEQFF. As DNA, the CDR3 is TGTGCCAGCAGCCAAGTCTCCGGGGGCCGGGGTGAGCAGTTCTTC.

This clonotype was recorded many times. The chain joins TRBV2 to TRBJ1-6; 9 bases align to TRBD1. Germline CDR1 reads SNHLY; CDR2 reads FYNNEI. The CDR3 extends over 15 amino acids. J lost 10 bases, V lost 4 bases, and 8 bases had no gene match. This CDR3 is CASSAGQGLNSPLHF. In DNA form, the CDR3 reads TGTGCCAGCAGTGCGGGACAGGGTTTAAACTCACCCCTCCACTTT.

The chain links TRBV4-1 to TRBJ1-1, with 12 nucleotides matching TRBD1. CDR1 is MGHRA and CDR2 is YSYEKL in the germline V gene. V shed 4 bases, J shed 4 bases, and the junction held 10 bases outside the gene matches. There are 17 residues in the CDR3. CDR3 sequence reads: CASSRYSSGQGATEAFF. The CDR3 coding sequence is TGCGCCAGCAGCCGCTACTCCTCGGGACAGGGGGCCACTGAAGCTTTCTTT.

This clonotype was recorded at least ten times. V usage is TRBV18 and J usage is TRBJ2-4; the D is unclear. Germline assignment: CDR1 KGHSH and CDR2 LQKENI. This CDR3 has 13 residues. V lost 4 bases and J lost 6, with 10 bases in between. CDR3 region: CASSQGLGNIQYF. CDR3 in DNA: TGTGCCAGCTCACAGGGTTTGGGAAACATTCAGTACTTC.

This clonotype was counted ten times or more. The V and J genes are TRBV7-8 and TRBJ2-4; D might be TRBD2 (5 bases). Germline V CDR1 and CDR2: SGHVS, FQNEAQ. With 4 bases removed from V and 4 bases from J, the gap between germline ends came to 14 bases. This CDR3 spans 15 amino acids. The CDR3 region is CASSYQVAPKNIQYF. The CDR3 DNA reads as TGTGCCAGCAGCTACCAAGTAGCGCCTAAAAACATTCAGTACTTC.

This clonotype came up once. At one boundary the junction diverges from the germline segment, which might be a read error. The chain joins TRBV7-9 to TRBJ2-2; TRBD1 aligns across 9 bases. The CDR3 consists of 15 residues. CDR1 is SEHNR, CDR2 FQNEAQ, per germline (reference sequence). The CDR3 DNA sequence: TGTGCCAGCAACTTACAGGGGGCAGGCACCGGGGAGCTGTTTTTT. Translating it yields CASNLQGAGTGELFF.